This is a list of T cell receptor beta chains from one sample in a study of blood T cell repertoires in COVID-19. Libraries were prepared by immunoSEQ multiplex PCR; TCRdb keeps only in-frame clonotypes and omits some of them. The sample contains about 200,000 clones, around 90% of which appear only once. The sample comprised PBMCs or T cells enriched from blood (not recorded which). The receptors were gathered from a woman aged 25 to 45 who had recovered from COVID-19. The CDR3 runs from the conserved cysteine through the conserved F or W. The D gene is left open where the match is weak. Where a row states a size, it is once, few, many or the class of an expanded clone; other rows omit it.

D gene: -; J gene: TRBJ2-7; clone size: -; V gene: TRBV7-9; CDR3 DNA: TGTGCCAGCAGCTTACCGGCAGGATCCATCTACGAGCAGTACTTC; CDR3 protein: CASSLPAGSIYEQYF
D gene: TRBD2; J gene: TRBJ2-7; clone size: once; V gene: TRBV7-2; CDR3 DNA: TGTGCCAGCAGCCCGAGGGGGCGGGGGGGCTCCTACGAGCAGTACTTC; CDR3 protein: CASSPRGRGGSYEQYF
D gene: TRBD1; J gene: TRBJ1-1; clone size: -; V gene: TRBV29-1; CDR3 DNA: TGCAGCGTGTGGGACAGGGGATACACTGAAGCTTTCTTT; CDR3 protein: CSVWDRGYTEAFF
D gene: TRBD1; J gene: TRBJ1-2; clone size: few; V gene: TRBV5-1; CDR3 DNA: TGCGCCAGCAGCTCATCAGGAGGAGGGGGCCGAAGCTATGGCTACACCTTC; CDR3 protein: CASSSSGGGGRSYGYTF
D gene: -; J gene: TRBJ2-1; clone size: once; V gene: TRBV5-4; CDR3 DNA: TGTGCCAGCAGCCGAACAATAGCGGACCTGGGGAATGAGCAGTTCTTC; CDR3 protein: CASSRTIADLGNEQFF
D gene: TRBD1; J gene: TRBJ1-2; clone size: -; V gene: TRBV5-1; CDR3 DNA: TGCGCCAGCAGCTTGGCGAGTGGACAGGCGTACTATGGCTACACCTTC; CDR3 protein: CASSLASGQAYYGYTF
D gene: -; J gene: TRBJ1-2; clone size: once; V gene: TRBV7-6; CDR3 DNA: TGTGCCAGCAGCTTAGCCCACGGGACACAGGATGGCTACACCTTC; CDR3 protein: CASSLAHGTQDGYTF
D gene: -; J gene: TRBJ1-1; clone size: -; V gene: TRBV5-5; CDR3 DNA: TGTGCCAGCAGCGTCTATAGCATAGGTACTGAAGCTTTCTTT; CDR3 protein: CASSVYSIGTEAFF
D gene: -; J gene: TRBJ1-1; clone size: once; V gene: TRBV24-1; CDR3 DNA: TGTGCCACCAGTGATCCCGCGAGGGGGACTGAAGCTTTCTTT; CDR3 protein: CATSDPARGTEAFF
D gene: -; J gene: TRBJ2-3; clone size: -; V gene: TRBV9; CDR3 DNA: TGTGCCAGCAGCGTGGACAGCCCCCCAGATACGCAGTATTTT; CDR3 protein: CASSVDSPPDTQYF
D gene: -; J gene: TRBJ2-2; clone size: -; V gene: TRBV7-8; CDR3 DNA: TGTGCCAGCAGCTCGACAGTTAACACCGGGGAGCTGTTTTTT; CDR3 protein: CASSSTVNTGELFF
D gene: -; J gene: TRBJ1-5; clone size: -; V gene: TRBV24-1; CDR3 DNA: TGTGCCACCAGTGACACCGACAAGCCGAGCAATCAGCCCCAGCATTTT; CDR3 protein: CATSDTDKPSNQPQHF
D gene: -; J gene: TRBJ1-6; clone size: -; V gene: TRBV18; CDR3 DNA: TGTGCCAGCTCACCACAGGGAGGCCAGGCCCTCCACTTT; CDR3 protein: CASSPQGGQALHF
D gene: -; J gene: TRBJ1-2; clone size: once; V gene: TRBV27; CDR3 DNA: TGTGCCAGCAGTTTATCAGGGGTTAACTATGGCTACACCTTC; CDR3 protein: CASSLSGVNYGYTF
D gene: TRBD1; J gene: TRBJ1-1; clone size: -; V gene: TRBV19; CDR3 DNA: TGTGCCAGTAGTAGGGGACAGCTGAACACTGAAGCTTTCTTT; CDR3 protein: CASSRGQLNTEAFF
D gene: -; J gene: TRBJ1-5; clone size: -; V gene: TRBV6-4; CDR3 DNA: TGTGCCAGCAGCGTCCAGAGCAATCAGCCCCAGCATTTT; CDR3 protein: CASSVQSNQPQHF
D gene: -; J gene: TRBJ1-1; clone size: -; V gene: TRBV10-3; CDR3 DNA: TGTGCCATCAGTGACCGTCTGAACACTGAAGCTTTCTTT; CDR3 protein: CAISDRLNTEAFF
D gene: TRBD1; J gene: TRBJ1-5; clone size: -; V gene: TRBV4-1; CDR3 DNA: TGCGCCAGCAGCCAAGTGGGAGCCCGTGGCAGGGGGCTACATAGCAATCAGCCCCAGCATTTT; CDR3 protein: CASSQVGARGRGLHSNQPQHF
D gene: -; J gene: TRBJ2-5; clone size: -; V gene: TRBV24-1; CDR3 DNA: TGTGCCACCAGTGGAGGGCAGGCGGAGACCCAGTACTTC; CDR3 protein: CATSGGQAETQYF
D gene: TRBD1; J gene: TRBJ1-4; clone size: -; V gene: TRBV10-3; CDR3 DNA: TGTGCCATCAAACCGACAGGGGGGGACGAAAAACTGTTTTTT; CDR3 protein: CAIKPTGGDEKLFF
D gene: TRBD2; J gene: TRBJ2-1; clone size: -; V gene: TRBV5-1; CDR3 DNA: TGCGCCAGCAGCTTGGGGCTAGCGGGGAACTACAATGAGCAGTTCTTC; CDR3 protein: CASSLGLAGNYNEQFF
D gene: TRBD1; J gene: TRBJ1-2; clone size: -; V gene: TRBV5-1; CDR3 DNA: TGCGCCAGCAGGGGAGACAGGGGTAAAGATGGCTACACCTTC; CDR3 protein: CASRGDRGKDGYTF
D gene: -; J gene: TRBJ2-1; clone size: -; V gene: TRBV4-2; CDR3 DNA: TGTGCCAGCAGCCAAGATCAAACTTACAATGAGCAGTTCTTC; CDR3 protein: CASSQDQTYNEQFF
D gene: -; J gene: TRBJ1-1; clone size: -; V gene: TRBV9; CDR3 DNA: TGTGCCAGCAGCGTAGGAGGACAGCCGAACACTGAAGCTTTCTTT; CDR3 protein: CASSVGGQPNTEAFF
D gene: -; J gene: TRBJ1-6; clone size: once; V gene: TRBV7-3; CDR3 DNA: TGTGCCAGCAGCTCCGGGACTGCCGATTCACCCCTCCACTTT; CDR3 protein: CASSSGTADSPLHF
D gene: TRBD1; J gene: TRBJ2-7; clone size: -; V gene: TRBV4-1; CDR3 DNA: TGCGCCAGCAGCCAAGCCCCGGGACAGGGCGGCGAGCAGTACTTC; CDR3 protein: CASSQAPGQGGEQYF
D gene: -; J gene: TRBJ2-1; clone size: -; V gene: TRBV19; CDR3 DNA: TGTGTTCTGAGATATGAGCAGTTCTTC; CDR3 protein: CVLRYEQFF
D gene: -; J gene: TRBJ1-1; clone size: -; V gene: TRBV4-2; CDR3 DNA: TGTGCCAGCAGCCTAGGACTTACTAACACTGAAGCTTTCTTT; CDR3 protein: CASSLGLTNTEAFF
D gene: -; J gene: TRBJ2-7; clone size: -; V gene: TRBV2; CDR3 DNA: TGTGCCAGCAACGCCCTAGGTTGGTTCTACGAGCAGTACTTC; CDR3 protein: CASNALGWFYEQYF
D gene: -; J gene: TRBJ1-5; clone size: -; V gene: TRBV7-9; CDR3 DNA: TGTGCCAGCAGCTCCGGCGAGGAAACCGATCAGCCCCAGCATTTT; CDR3 protein: CASSSGEETDQPQHF
D gene: -; J gene: TRBJ1-5; clone size: -; V gene: TRBV6-5; CDR3 DNA: TGTGCCAGCACCCCCGGGGGGTACAATCAGCCCCAGCATTTT; CDR3 protein: CASTPGGYNQPQHF
D gene: -; J gene: TRBJ1-1; clone size: -; V gene: TRBV5-4; CDR3 DNA: -; CDR3 protein: CASSFLWGDTEAFF
D gene: -; J gene: TRBJ2-2; clone size: -; V gene: TRBV11-2; CDR3 DNA: TGTGCCAGCAGCTTAGGAGCAAACACCGGGGAGCTGTTTTTT; CDR3 protein: CASSLGANTGELFF
D gene: -; J gene: TRBJ2-2; clone size: -; V gene: TRBV4-3; CDR3 DNA: TGCGCCAGCAGCCAAGCTATCGGGGAGCTGTTTTTT; CDR3 protein: CASSQAIGELFF
D gene: TRBD1; J gene: TRBJ2-4; clone size: -; V gene: TRBV5-6; CDR3 DNA: TGTGCCAGCAGCCGTCCCGGGACAGGGTTAGGGCACATTCAGTACTTC; CDR3 protein: CASSRPGTGLGHIQYF
D gene: TRBD1; J gene: TRBJ1-4; clone size: -; V gene: TRBV4-3; CDR3 DNA: TGCGCCAGCAGCCAGACAGGGAATGAAAAACTGTTTTTT; CDR3 protein: CASSQTGNEKLFF
D gene: -; J gene: TRBJ2-7; clone size: -; V gene: TRBV6-5; CDR3 DNA: TGTGCCAGCAGTTACGTCGGTGGGGGCGCCTACGAGCAGTACTTC; CDR3 protein: CASSYVGGGAYEQYF
D gene: TRBD2; J gene: TRBJ2-2; clone size: -; V gene: TRBV4-2; CDR3 DNA: TGTGCCAGCAGCCATCTTAGCGGGAGTAACACCGGGGAGCTGTTTTTT; CDR3 protein: CASSHLSGSNTGELFF
D gene: -; J gene: TRBJ1-5; clone size: -; V gene: TRBV19; CDR3 DNA: TGTGCCAGTAGTCGAGGTCATAGCAATCAGCCCCAGCATTTT; CDR3 protein: CASSRGHSNQPQHF
D gene: -; J gene: TRBJ1-1; clone size: -; V gene: TRBV2; CDR3 DNA: TGTGCCAGCAGTGACCCTCGACAGGTGACAAACACTGAAGCTTTCTTT; CDR3 protein: CASSDPRQVTNTEAFF
D gene: -; J gene: TRBJ1-5; clone size: few; V gene: TRBV4-3; CDR3 DNA: TGCGCCAGCAGCCAAGAGCGGGACCCCAATCAGCCCCAGCATTTT; CDR3 protein: CASSQERDPNQPQHF
D gene: -; J gene: TRBJ1-4; clone size: -; V gene: TRBV12-3/TRBV12-4; CDR3 DNA: TGTGCCAGCAGTTTCCAGGGAGAAAAACTGTTTTTT; CDR3 protein: CASSFQGEKLFF
D gene: -; J gene: TRBJ1-6; clone size: once; V gene: TRBV27; CDR3 DNA: TGTGCCAGCCGAGGTAGGAGCTCCTATAATTCACCCCTCCACTTT; CDR3 protein: CASRGRSSYNSPLHF
D gene: TRBD1; J gene: TRBJ1-1; clone size: -; V gene: TRBV9; CDR3 DNA: TGTGCCAGCAGCGCCCGGACAGGGTTCGGCACTGAAGCTTTCTTT; CDR3 protein: CASSARTGFGTEAFF
D gene: -; J gene: TRBJ1-2; clone size: -; V gene: TRBV7-3; CDR3 DNA: TGTGCCAGCAGCGATAGACGGGGAACTGGCTACACCTTC; CDR3 protein: CASSDRRGTGYTF
D gene: TRBD1; J gene: TRBJ1-5; clone size: -; V gene: TRBV7-2; CDR3 DNA: TGTGCCAGCAGCCCCCGGACAGGGGAAGGCCAGCCCCAGCATTTT; CDR3 protein: CASSPRTGEGQPQHF
D gene: -; J gene: TRBJ1-4; clone size: -; V gene: TRBV28; CDR3 DNA: TGTGCCAGCAGTTTATCGGGGGGCGGTGGAAAACTGTTTTTT; CDR3 protein: CASSLSGGGGKLFF
D gene: TRBD1; J gene: TRBJ1-6; clone size: -; V gene: TRBV5-1; CDR3 DNA: TGCGCCAGCCGCGGGACAGCTAATTCACCCCTCCACTTT; CDR3 protein: CASRGTANSPLHF
D gene: TRBD1; J gene: TRBJ2-1; clone size: -; V gene: TRBV4-1; CDR3 DNA: TGCGCCAGCAGCCTTCGACAGGGGGTCTACAATGAGCAGTTCTTC; CDR3 protein: CASSLRQGVYNEQFF
D gene: TRBD1; J gene: TRBJ2-7; clone size: -; V gene: TRBV3-1/TRBV3-2; CDR3 DNA: TGTGCCAGCAGCCGATCGGACAGGTCCTACGAGCAGTACTTC; CDR3 protein: CASSRSDRSYEQYF
D gene: TRBD2; J gene: TRBJ2-3; clone size: -; V gene: TRBV20-1; CDR3 DNA: TGCAGTGCTAGTAGGACTAGCGTTAGCACAGATACGCAGTATTTT; CDR3 protein: CSASRTSVSTDTQYF
D gene: -; J gene: TRBJ2-7; clone size: -; V gene: TRBV2; CDR3 DNA: TGTGCCAGCAGTGACCAGGGTCAGGGCTACGAGCAGTACTTC; CDR3 protein: CASSDQGQGYEQYF
D gene: -; J gene: TRBJ1-6; clone size: -; V gene: TRBV11-2; CDR3 DNA: TGTGCCAGCAGCTTGCAGGGAAATTCACCCCTCCACTTT; CDR3 protein: CASSLQGNSPLHF
D gene: TRBD2; J gene: TRBJ2-1; clone size: -; V gene: TRBV15; CDR3 DNA: TGTGCCACCAGCAGAGAGGGACTAGCGGGAGGGGAAAATGAGCAGTTCTTC; CDR3 protein: CATSREGLAGGENEQFF
D gene: TRBD1; J gene: TRBJ2-5; clone size: -; V gene: TRBV3-1/TRBV3-2; CDR3 DNA: TGTGCCAGCAGCAGGGACAGGCAAGAGACCCAGTACTTC; CDR3 protein: CASSRDRQETQYF
D gene: -; J gene: TRBJ1-5; clone size: -; V gene: TRBV19; CDR3 DNA: TGTGCCAGTAGTATCCAGGGGCAGCCCCAGCATTTT; CDR3 protein: CASSIQGQPQHF
D gene: TRBD1; J gene: TRBJ2-3; clone size: -; V gene: TRBV27; CDR3 DNA: TGTGCCAGCAGTACCCGGGACAGGTTCACAGATACGCAGTATTTT; CDR3 protein: CASSTRDRFTDTQYF
D gene: TRBD2; J gene: TRBJ2-1; clone size: -; V gene: TRBV2; CDR3 DNA: TGTGCCACCTGGAAGGGGCCAGCGGGAGAGAACCACAATGAGCAGTTCTTC; CDR3 protein: CATWKGPAGENHNEQFF
D gene: -; J gene: TRBJ2-2; clone size: -; V gene: TRBV12-3/TRBV12-4; CDR3 DNA: TGTGCCAATTCCCAGGGCAGGGGCGGGGAGCTGTTTTTT; CDR3 protein: CANSQGRGGELFF
D gene: -; J gene: TRBJ1-1; clone size: -; V gene: TRBV29-1; CDR3 DNA: TGCAGCCTGAATTGGGGGGCTGAAGCTTTCTTT; CDR3 protein: CSLNWGAEAFF